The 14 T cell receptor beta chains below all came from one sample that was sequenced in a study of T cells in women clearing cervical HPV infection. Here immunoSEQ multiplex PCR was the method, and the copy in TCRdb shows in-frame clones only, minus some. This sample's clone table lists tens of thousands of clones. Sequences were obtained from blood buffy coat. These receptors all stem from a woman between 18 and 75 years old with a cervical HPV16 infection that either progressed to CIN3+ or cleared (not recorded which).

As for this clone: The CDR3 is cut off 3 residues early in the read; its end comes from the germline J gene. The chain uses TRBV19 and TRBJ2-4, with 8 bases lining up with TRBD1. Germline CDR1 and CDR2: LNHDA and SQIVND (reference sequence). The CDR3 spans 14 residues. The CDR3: CASSRDRTVYGQYF. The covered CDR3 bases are TGTGCCAGTAGCCGGGACAGGACGGTTTATGGT. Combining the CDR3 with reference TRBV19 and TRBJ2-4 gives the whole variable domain DGGITQSPKYLFRKEGQNVTLSCEQNLNHDAMYWYRQDPGQGLRLIYYSQIVNDFQKGDIAEGYSVSREKKESFPLTVTSAQKNPTAFYLCASSRDRTVYGQYFGAGTRLSVL.

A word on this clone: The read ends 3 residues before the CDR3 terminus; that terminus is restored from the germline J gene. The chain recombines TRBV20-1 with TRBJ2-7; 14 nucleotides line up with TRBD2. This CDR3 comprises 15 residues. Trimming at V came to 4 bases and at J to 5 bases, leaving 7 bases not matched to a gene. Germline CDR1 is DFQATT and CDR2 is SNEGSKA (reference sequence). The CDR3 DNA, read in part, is TGCAGTGCTACGGGACTAGCGGGAGAAAGGGACGAG. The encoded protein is CSATGLAGERDE. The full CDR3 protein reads CSATGLAGERDEQYF.

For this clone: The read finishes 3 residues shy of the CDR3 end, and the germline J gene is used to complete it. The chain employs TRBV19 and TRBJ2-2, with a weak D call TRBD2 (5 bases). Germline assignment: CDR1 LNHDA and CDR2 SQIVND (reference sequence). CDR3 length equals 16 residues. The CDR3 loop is CASSTGLLATNEKLFF. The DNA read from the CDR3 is TGTGCCAGTAGTACCGGACTTCTAGCAACTAATGAAAAG.

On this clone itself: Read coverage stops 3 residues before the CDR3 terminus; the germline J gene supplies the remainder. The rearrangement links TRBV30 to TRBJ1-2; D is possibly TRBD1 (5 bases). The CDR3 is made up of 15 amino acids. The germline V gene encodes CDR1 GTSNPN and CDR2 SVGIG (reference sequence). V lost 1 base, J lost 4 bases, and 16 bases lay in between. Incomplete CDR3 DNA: TGTGCCTGGAGTGACTCCGGGGGAGGAATCTATGGC. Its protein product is CAWSDSGGGIYG. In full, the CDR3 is CAWSDSGGGIYGYTF.

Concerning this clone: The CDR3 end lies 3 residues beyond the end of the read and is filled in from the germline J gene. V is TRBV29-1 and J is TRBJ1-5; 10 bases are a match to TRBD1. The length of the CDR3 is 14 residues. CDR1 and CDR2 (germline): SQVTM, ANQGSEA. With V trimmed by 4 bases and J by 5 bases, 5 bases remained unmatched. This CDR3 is CSVGTGGWDQPQHF. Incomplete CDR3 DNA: TGCAGCGTTGGGACAGGGGGATGGGATCAGCCC.

The CDR3 region is CASRPGTSGGTQYF. The sequenced part of the CDR3 DNA is TGTGCCAGCAGACCCGGGACTAGCGGGGGTACG. V gene TRBV11-2 combines with J gene TRBJ2-3; 14 bases agree with TRBD2. Read data end 3 residues before the CDR3 end; the end is taken from the germline J gene. Germline-derived CDR1 and CDR2 are SGHAT and FQNNGV. V shed 6 bases, J shed 8 bases, and the junction held 4 bases outside the gene matches. CDR3 length: 14 amino acids.

CDR3 in amino acids: CASSATQGNGEGYTF. Partial CDR3 DNA: TGTGCCAGCAGTGCAACACAGGGGAATGGAGAGGGC. The rearrangement links TRBV6-1 to TRBJ1-2; 7 nucleotides match TRBD1. Read data end 3 residues before the CDR3 end; the end is taken from the germline J gene. The CDR3 has 15 residues. In germline, CDR1 is MNHNS, CDR2 SASEGT.

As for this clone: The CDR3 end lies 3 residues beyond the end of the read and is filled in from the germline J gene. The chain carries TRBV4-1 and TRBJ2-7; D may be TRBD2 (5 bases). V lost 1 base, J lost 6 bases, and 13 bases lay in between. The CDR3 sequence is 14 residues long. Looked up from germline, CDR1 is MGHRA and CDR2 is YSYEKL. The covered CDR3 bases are TGCGCCAGCAGCCAAGGAACTAGTAGTACCGAG. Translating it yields CASSQGTSSTE. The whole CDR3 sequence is CASSQGTSSTEQYF.

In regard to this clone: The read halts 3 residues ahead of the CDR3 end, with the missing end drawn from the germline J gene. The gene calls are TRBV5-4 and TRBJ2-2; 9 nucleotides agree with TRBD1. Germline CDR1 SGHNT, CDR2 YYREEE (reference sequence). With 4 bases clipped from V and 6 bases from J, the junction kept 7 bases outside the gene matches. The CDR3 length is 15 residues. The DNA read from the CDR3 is TGTGCCAGCAGCCCGGGACAGGGTCGTCCCGGGGAG. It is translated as CASSPGQGRPGE. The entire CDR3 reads CASSPGQGRPGELFF.

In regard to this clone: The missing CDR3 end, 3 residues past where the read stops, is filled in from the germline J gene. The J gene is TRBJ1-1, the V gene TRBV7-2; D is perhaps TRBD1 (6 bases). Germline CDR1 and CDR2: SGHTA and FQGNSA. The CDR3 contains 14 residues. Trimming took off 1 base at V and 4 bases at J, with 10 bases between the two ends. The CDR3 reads CASSLVTRGTEAFF. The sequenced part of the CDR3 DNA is TGTGCCAGCAGCTTAGTCACCAGGGGCACTGAA. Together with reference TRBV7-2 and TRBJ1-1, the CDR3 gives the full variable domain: GAGVSQSPSNKVTEKGKDVELRCDPISGHTALYWYRQSLGQGLEFLIYFQGNSAPDKSGLPSDRFSAERTGGSVSTLTIQRTQQEDSAVYLCASSLVTRGTEAFFGQGTRLTVV.

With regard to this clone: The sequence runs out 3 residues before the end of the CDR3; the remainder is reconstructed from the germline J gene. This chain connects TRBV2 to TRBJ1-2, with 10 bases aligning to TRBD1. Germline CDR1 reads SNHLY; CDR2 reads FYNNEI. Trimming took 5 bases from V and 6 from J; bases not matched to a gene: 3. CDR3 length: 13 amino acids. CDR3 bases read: TGTGCCAGCAGTTTGGACAGGGGGGATGGC. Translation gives CASSLDRGDG. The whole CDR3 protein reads CASSLDRGDGYTF.

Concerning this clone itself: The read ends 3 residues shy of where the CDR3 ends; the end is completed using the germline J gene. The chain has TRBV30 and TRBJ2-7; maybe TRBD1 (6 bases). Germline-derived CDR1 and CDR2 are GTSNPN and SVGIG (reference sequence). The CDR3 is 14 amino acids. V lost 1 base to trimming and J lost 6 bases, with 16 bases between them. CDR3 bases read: TGTGCCTGGAGTGCGACAGGACACAGTTCCGAG. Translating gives CAWSATGHSSE. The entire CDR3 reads CAWSATGHSSEQYF. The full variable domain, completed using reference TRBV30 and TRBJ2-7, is SQTIHQWPATLVQPVGSPLSLECTVEGTSNPNLYWYRQAAGRGLQLLFYSVGIGQISSEVPQNLSASRPQDRQFILSSKKLLLSDSGFYLCAWSATGHSSEQYFGPGTRLTVT.

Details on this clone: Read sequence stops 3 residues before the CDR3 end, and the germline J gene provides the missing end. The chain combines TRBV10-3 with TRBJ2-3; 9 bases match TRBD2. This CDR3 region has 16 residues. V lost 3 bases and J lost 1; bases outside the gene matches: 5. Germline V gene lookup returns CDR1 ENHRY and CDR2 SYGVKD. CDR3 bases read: TGTGCCATCAGTGATAGAGCGGGGGGTGGCACAGATACG. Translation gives CAISDRAGGGTDT. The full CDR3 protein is CAISDRAGGGTDTQYF.

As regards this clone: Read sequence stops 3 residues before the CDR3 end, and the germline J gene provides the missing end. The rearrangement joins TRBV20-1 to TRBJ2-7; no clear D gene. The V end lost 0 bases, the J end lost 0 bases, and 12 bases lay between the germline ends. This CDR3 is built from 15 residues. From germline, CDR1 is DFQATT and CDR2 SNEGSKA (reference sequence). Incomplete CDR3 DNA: TGCAGTGCTAGAGATCAAATCCCTAGCTCCTACGAG. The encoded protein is CSARDQIPSSYE. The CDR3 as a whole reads CSARDQIPSSYEQYF.